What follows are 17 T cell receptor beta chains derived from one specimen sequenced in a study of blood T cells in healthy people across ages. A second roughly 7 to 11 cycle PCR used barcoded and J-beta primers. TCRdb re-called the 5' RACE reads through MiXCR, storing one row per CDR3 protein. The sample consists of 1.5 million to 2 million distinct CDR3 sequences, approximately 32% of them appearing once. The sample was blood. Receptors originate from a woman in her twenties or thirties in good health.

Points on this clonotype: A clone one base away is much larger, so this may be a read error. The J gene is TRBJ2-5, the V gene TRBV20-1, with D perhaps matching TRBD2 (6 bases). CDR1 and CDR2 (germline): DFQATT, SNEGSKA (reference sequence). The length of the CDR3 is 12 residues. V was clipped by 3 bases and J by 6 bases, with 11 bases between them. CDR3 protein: CSASGSGKTQYF. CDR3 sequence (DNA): TGCAGTGCTAGCGGGAGTGGGAAGACCCAGTACTTC.

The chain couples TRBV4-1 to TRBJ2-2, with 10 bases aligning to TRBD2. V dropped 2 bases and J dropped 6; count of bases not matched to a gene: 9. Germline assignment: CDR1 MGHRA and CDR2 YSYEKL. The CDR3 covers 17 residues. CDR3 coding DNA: TGCGCCAGCAGCCAATCAGCTAGCGGGAGAGTTCCCGGGGAGCTGTTTTTT. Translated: CASSQSASGRVPGELFF.

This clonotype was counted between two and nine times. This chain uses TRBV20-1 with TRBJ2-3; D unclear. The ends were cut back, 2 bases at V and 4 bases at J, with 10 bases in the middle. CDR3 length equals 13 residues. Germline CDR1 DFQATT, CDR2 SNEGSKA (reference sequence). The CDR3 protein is CSARPSKADTQYF. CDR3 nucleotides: TGCAGTGCTAGACCTAGTAAGGCAGATACGCAGTATTTT.

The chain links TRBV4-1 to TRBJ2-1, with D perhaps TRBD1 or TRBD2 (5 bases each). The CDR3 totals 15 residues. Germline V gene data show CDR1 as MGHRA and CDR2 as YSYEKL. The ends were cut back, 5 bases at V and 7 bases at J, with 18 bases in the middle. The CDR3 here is CASSSPGTVGNEQFF. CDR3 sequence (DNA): TGCGCCAGCAGCTCTCCCGGGACGGTGGGGAATGAGCAGTTCTTC.

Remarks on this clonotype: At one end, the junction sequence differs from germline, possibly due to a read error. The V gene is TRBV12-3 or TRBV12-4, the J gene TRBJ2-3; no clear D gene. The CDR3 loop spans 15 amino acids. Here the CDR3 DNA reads TGTGCCAGCAGTTCTATATTAGTCAGCACAGATGCGCAGTATTTT. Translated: CASSSILVSTDAQYF.

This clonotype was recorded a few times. The CDR3 protein is CASSSRDYQSFSPYNEQFF. DNA of the CDR3: TGTGCCAGCAGCTCCCGGGACTACCAATCCTTCTCACCCTACAATGAGCAGTTCTTC. J is TRBJ2-1 and V is TRBV11-2, with 7 bases identical to TRBD2. The CDR3 runs to 19 residues. The J segment lost 2 bases and the V segment lost 4 bases, leaving 17 bases of the junction unmatched. Germline V gene data show CDR1 as SGHAT and CDR2 as FQNNGV.

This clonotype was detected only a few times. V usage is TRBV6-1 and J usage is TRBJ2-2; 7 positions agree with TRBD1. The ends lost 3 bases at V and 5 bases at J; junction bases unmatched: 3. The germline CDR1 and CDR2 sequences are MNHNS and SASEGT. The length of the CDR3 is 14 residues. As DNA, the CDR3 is TGTGCCAGCAGTGATTCACAGGGGACCGGGGAGCTGTTTTTT. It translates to CASSDSQGTGELFF.

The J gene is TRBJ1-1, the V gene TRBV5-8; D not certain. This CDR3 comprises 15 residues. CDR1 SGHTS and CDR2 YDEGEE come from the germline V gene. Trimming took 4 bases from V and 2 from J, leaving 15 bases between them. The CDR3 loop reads CASSPDGLFNTEAFF. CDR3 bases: TGTGCCAGCAGCCCAGACGGACTGTTTAACACTGAAGCTTTCTTT.

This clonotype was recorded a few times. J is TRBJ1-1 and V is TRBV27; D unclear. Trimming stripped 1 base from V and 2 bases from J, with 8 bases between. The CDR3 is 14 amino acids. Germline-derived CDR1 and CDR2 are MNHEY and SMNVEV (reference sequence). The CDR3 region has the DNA TGTGCCAGCAGTTTATTGCCGGGTAACACTGAAGCTTTCTTT. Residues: CASSLLPGNTEAFF.

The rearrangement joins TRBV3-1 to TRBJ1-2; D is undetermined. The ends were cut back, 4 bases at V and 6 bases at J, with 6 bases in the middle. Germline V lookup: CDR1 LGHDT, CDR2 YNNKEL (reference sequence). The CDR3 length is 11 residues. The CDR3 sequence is CASSRQNGYTF. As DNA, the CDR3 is TGTGCCAGCAGCCGACAAAATGGCTACACCTTC.

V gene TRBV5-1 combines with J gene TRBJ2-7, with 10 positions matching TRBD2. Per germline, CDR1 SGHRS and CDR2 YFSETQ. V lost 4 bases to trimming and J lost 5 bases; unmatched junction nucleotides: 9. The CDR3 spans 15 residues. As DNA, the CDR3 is TGCGCCAGCAGCCACCAGCGGGGGGGCCCCGACGAGCAGTACTTC. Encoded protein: CASSHQRGGPDEQYF.

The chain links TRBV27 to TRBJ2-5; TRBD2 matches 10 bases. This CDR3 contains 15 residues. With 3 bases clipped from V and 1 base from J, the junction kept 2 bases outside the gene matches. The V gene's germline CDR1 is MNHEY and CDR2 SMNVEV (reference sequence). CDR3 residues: CASSFVAGGQETQYF. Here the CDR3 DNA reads TGTGCCAGCAGTTTTGTAGCGGGGGGCCAAGAGACCCAGTACTTC.

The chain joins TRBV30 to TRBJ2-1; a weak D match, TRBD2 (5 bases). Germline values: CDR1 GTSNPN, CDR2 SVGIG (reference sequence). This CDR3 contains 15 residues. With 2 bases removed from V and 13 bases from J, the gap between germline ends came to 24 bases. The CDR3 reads CAWSPLAIGYGEQFF. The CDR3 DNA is TGTGCCTGGAGTCCCCTAGCTATTGGTTACGGTGAACAGTTCTTC.

The CDR3 bases are TGTGCCAGCTCACGCGCCCCCCGGACAGGGGGCCGAGAGACCCAGTACTTC. Translated: CASSRAPRTGGRETQYF. The V gene is TRBV18, the J gene TRBJ2-5, with TRBD1 identical over 11 bases. CDR3 length: 17 residues. Per the germline V gene, CDR1 is KGHSH and CDR2 is LQKENI. V lost 4 bases to trimming and J lost 4 bases; unmatched junction nucleotides: 11.

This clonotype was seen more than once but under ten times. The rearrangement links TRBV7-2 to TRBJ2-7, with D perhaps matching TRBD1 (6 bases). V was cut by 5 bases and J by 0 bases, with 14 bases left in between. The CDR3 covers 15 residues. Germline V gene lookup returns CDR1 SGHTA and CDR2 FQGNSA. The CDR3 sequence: CASSPAFRGSYEQYF. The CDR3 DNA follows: TGTGCCAGCAGCCCTGCCTTCAGGGGCTCCTACGAGCAGTACTTC.

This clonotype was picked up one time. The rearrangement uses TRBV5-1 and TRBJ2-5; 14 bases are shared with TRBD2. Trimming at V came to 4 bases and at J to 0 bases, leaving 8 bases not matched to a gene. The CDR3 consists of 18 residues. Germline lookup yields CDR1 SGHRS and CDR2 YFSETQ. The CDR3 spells CASSPGTSGGVYQETQYF. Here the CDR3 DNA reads TGCGCCAGCAGCCCAGGGACTAGCGGGGGCGTGTACCAAGAGACCCAGTACTTC.

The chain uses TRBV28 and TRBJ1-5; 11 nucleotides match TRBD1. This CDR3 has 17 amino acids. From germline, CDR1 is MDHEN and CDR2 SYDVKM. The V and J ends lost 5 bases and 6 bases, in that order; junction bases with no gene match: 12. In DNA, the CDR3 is TGTGCCAGCAGTCCGCCGGACAGGGGGCAAAGAGGTCAGCCCCAGCATTTT. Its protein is CASSPPDRGQRGQPQHF.